These 21 T cell receptor beta chains came from one sample sequenced in a study of radiotherapy plus CTLA-4 blockade in lung cancer. Clones were read by immunoSEQ multiplex PCR, and TCRdb kept only the in-frame ones, dropping some. The table lists approximately 52,000 clones, roughly 77% of them singletons. This sample comprised peripheral blood, obtained from a patient treated with radiotherapy plus ipilimumab. The receptors were gathered from a human donor with non-small cell lung cancer whose response to radiotherapy plus ipilimumab could not be evaluated.

The rearrangement uses TRBV19 and TRBJ1-2, with D possibly matching TRBD1 (5 bases). Trimming removed 6 bases at V and 4 bases at J, with 12 bases between. This CDR3 contains 13 residues. The germline V gene has CDR1 LNHDA and CDR2 SQIVND (reference sequence). This chain's CDR3 is CASSSRAAYGYTF. CDR3 nucleotides: TGTGCCAGTAGCTCCAGGGCAGCCTATGGCTACACCTTC. The full variable domain, rest sourced from reference TRBV19 and TRBJ1-2, is DGGITQSPKYLFRKEGQNVTLSCEQNLNHDAMYWYRQDPGQGLRLIYYSQIVNDFQKGDIAEGYSVSREKKESFPLTVTSAQKNPTAFYLCASSSRAAYGYTFGSGTRLTVV.

This clone was picked up a small number of times. The chain uses TRBV5-1 and TRBJ2-7; 8 nucleotides agree with TRBD1. CDR1 SGHRS and CDR2 YFSETQ come from the germline V gene. Trimming cost V 0 bases and J 5 bases; bases outside gene matches: 4. There are 14 residues in the CDR3. The CDR3 DNA reads as TGCGCCAGCAGCTTGGGACAGGGGCAGAACGAGCAGTACTTC. Translated: CASSLGQGQNEQYF. Together with reference TRBV5-1 and TRBJ2-7, the CDR3 gives the full variable domain: KAGVTQTPRYLIKTRGQQVTLSCSPISGHRSVSWYQQTPGQGLQFLFEYFSETQRNKGNFPGRFSGRQFSNSRSEMNVSTLELGDSALYLCASSLGQGQNEQYFGPGTRLTVT.

CDR3 in amino acids: CAWSPGLTALETQYF. DNA of the CDR3: TGTGCCTGGAGCCCCGGTTTAACAGCTTTGGAGACCCAGTACTTC. The chain is built from TRBV30 and TRBJ2-5; no firm D call. This CDR3 contains 15 residues. Trimming left V 3 bases short and J 5 bases short, with 19 bases between. Germline values: CDR1 GTSNPN, CDR2 SVGIG (reference sequence).

V and J are TRBV5-6 and TRBJ2-1, with 7 positions matching TRBD1. Germline trimming cut 3 bases from V and 9 bases from J; bases unmatched to any gene: 9. The CDR3 consists of 14 residues. Germline lookup yields CDR1 SGHDT and CDR2 YYEEEE. CDR3 bases: TGTGCCAGCAGCTCTATCGACGACAGGGTTGAGCAGTTCTTC. This sequence encodes CASSSIDDRVEQFF.

The chain combines TRBV6-5 with TRBJ1-2; the match to TRBD1 covers 7 bases. Germline V gene data show CDR1 as MNHEY and CDR2 as SVGAGI. The CDR3 covers 14 residues. V lost 2 bases and J lost 4; bases outside the gene matches: 4. CDR3 protein: CASSYRQGPYGYTF. In DNA form, the CDR3 reads TGTGCCAGCAGTTACCGACAGGGCCCCTATGGCTACACCTTC.

The genes are TRBV9 and TRBJ1-1; weak D call: TRBD1 (6 bases). Trimming stripped 3 bases from V and 4 bases from J, with 10 bases between. The CDR3 totals 13 residues. Germline CDR1 is SGDLS and CDR2 is YYNGEE. DNA for the CDR3: TGTGCCAGCAGCGCAACACAGGGCACTGAAGCTTTCTTT. Translation: CASSATQGTEAFF.

The genes are TRBV9 and TRBJ1-2; 7 bases match TRBD1. V lost 3 bases to trimming and J lost 13 bases; unmatched junction nucleotides: 6. The germline CDR1 and CDR2 sequences are SGDLS and YYNGEE. The CDR3 spans 11 residues. The CDR3: CASSETGVLTF. The CDR3 DNA reads as TGTGCCAGCAGCGAAACAGGGGTTCTCACCTTC.

The chain combines TRBV10-1 with TRBJ2-7; the match to TRBD2 covers 12 bases. Trimming at V came to 6 bases and at J to 0 bases, leaving 3 bases not matched to a gene. The CDR3 sequence is 15 residues long. Germline V gene sequence: CDR1 WNHNN, CDR2 SYGVQD (reference sequence). The CDR3 loop reads CASSLTSGSSYEQYF. CDR3 nucleotides: TGCGCCAGCAGCCTGACTAGCGGGAGCTCCTACGAGCAGTACTTC.

The genes are TRBV25-1 and TRBJ2-1; TRBD1 might be the D (6 bases). CDR3 size: 15 residues. Germline V gene lookup returns CDR1 MGHDK and CDR2 SYGVNS. Trimming removed 4 bases from V and 1 base from J, with 11 bases in between. Written as DNA, the CDR3 is TGTGCCAGCAGTGCTACTACAGGGTCCTACAATGAGCAGTTCTTC. Its translation: CASSATTGSYNEQFF.

This clone was observed a few times. The chain combines TRBV11-2 with TRBJ2-5; D is perhaps TRBD1 (5 bases). The V gene lost 1 base and the J gene lost 4 bases, with 10 bases spanning the gap. The CDR3 length is 14 residues. CDR1 SGHAT and CDR2 FQNNGV come from the germline V gene. The CDR3 loop reads CASSLARVRETQYF. Written as DNA, the CDR3 is TGTGCCAGCAGCTTAGCCAGGGTGAGAGAGACCCAGTACTTC.

This clone was counted only a few times. In DNA form, the CDR3 reads TGCGCCAGCAGCCAAGAGGGGGCGGGGGACAGGGATGAAAAACTGTTTTTT. This codes for CASSQEGAGDRDEKLFF. The chain is built from TRBV4-3 and TRBJ1-4; TRBD1 agrees at 9 bases. CDR3 size: 17 residues. The trim removed 0 bases at V and 6 bases at J, leaving 8 bases unmatched. Germline CDR1 is LGHNA and CDR2 is YSLEER.

The J gene is TRBJ2-3, the V gene TRBV4-2; TRBD2 matches at 16 bases. V shed 4 bases, J shed 1 base, and the junction held 11 bases outside the gene matches. This CDR3 has 20 amino acids. Germline values: CDR1 LGHNA, CDR2 YNFKEQ. CDR3 in amino acids: CASSLLPGLAGGLGTDTQYF. CDR3 in DNA: TGTGCCAGCAGCCTCCTTCCGGGACTAGCGGGGGGGTTGGGCACAGATACGCAGTATTTT.

This chain joins TRBV4-1 and TRBJ2-7, with 8 bases fitting TRBD2. The germline gives CDR1 MGHRA, CDR2 YSYEKL. CDR3 length equals 17 residues. Trimming took 0 bases from V and 6 from J; bases not matched to a gene: 13. CDR3 in amino acids: CASSQDTGTRDMREQYF. The CDR3 nucleotides read TGCGCCAGCAGCCAAGATACCGGGACTAGAGACATGCGCGAGCAGTACTTC.

This clone was detected only a few times. The V call is TRBV6-1, the J call TRBJ1-2, with 8 bases that match TRBD1. The CDR3 has 15 amino acids. V dropped 2 bases and J dropped 8; count of bases not matched to a gene: 10. Germline V gene sequence: CDR1 MNHNS, CDR2 SASEGT. The CDR3 is CASSETDRVYLGYTF. The CDR3 DNA is TGTGCCAGCAGTGAAACGGACAGGGTTTACTTGGGCTACACCTTC.

The CDR3 DNA reads TGTGCCAGCAGGGGGAACAGGGGGCACTACGAGCAGTACTTC. It codes for CASRGNRGHYEQYF. The gene calls are TRBV6-5 and TRBJ2-7; 9 nucleotides align to TRBD1. V dropped 6 bases and J dropped 3; count of bases not matched to a gene: 6. The CDR3 runs to 14 residues. Germline V gives CDR1 MNHEY, CDR2 SVGAGI.

This chain links TRBV5-1 with TRBJ2-5; TRBD1 agrees at 7 bases. J gave up 5 bases and V 0 bases, and 4 bases lay outside the gene matches. This CDR3 is built from 14 residues. Germline V gene data show CDR1 as SGHRS and CDR2 as YFSETQ. The CDR3 DNA sequence: TGCGCCAGCAGCTTGGCCACAGGGGTGGAGACCCAGTACTTC. This gives the protein CASSLATGVETQYF.

This chain connects TRBV4-3 to TRBJ2-7; 8 nucleotides align to TRBD1. Germline V CDR1 and CDR2: LGHNA, YSLEER. With V trimmed by 1 base and J by 2 bases, 4 bases remained unmatched. The CDR3 sequence is 15 residues long. CDR3 coding DNA: TGCGCCAGCAGCCAAGGGGGGGACAGGCCCTACGAGCAGTACTTC. Protein sequence: CASSQGGDRPYEQYF.

This chain joins TRBV11-3 and TRBJ2-5, with a tentative D call TRBD2 (6 bases). The CDR3 is 15 amino acids. The germline CDR1 and CDR2 sequences are SGHNT and YENEEA. Trimming stripped 5 bases from V and 1 base from J, with 14 bases between. CDR3 in DNA: TGTGCCAGCAGCCCCGGTGGGGGAGGCCAAGAGACCCAGTACTTC. The encoded protein is CASSPGGGGQETQYF.

V usage is TRBV5-1 and J usage is TRBJ1-1, with D possibly matching TRBD1 (6 bases). Trimming stripped 4 bases from V and 5 bases from J, with 24 bases between. The CDR3 runs to 17 residues. Germline V gene sequence: CDR1 SGHRS, CDR2 YFSETQ. The DNA of the CDR3 is TGCGCCAGCAGCGAGAGGGGGGGGGCGCGAGGAGGGACTGAAGCTTTCTTT. This gives the protein CASSERGGARGGTEAFF.

The chain has TRBV27 and TRBJ1-5; D unclear. The germline V gene has CDR1 MNHEY and CDR2 SMNVEV (reference sequence). The CDR3 length is 12 residues. V was pared by 8 bases and J by 10 bases, with 15 bases between. The DNA of the CDR3 is TGTGCCAGCGCCAAACCTCCGGGACCCCAGCATTTT. Translated, it gives CASAKPPGPQHF.

V gene TRBV30 combines with J gene TRBJ1-6; 8 nucleotides agree with TRBD1. Losses at the gene ends were 4 bases for V and 9 bases for J; bases not matched to a gene: 17. There are 17 residues in the CDR3. Germline V gene sequence: CDR1 GTSNPN, CDR2 SVGIG (reference sequence). The chain's CDR3 is CAWNRGSGAGGGSPLHF. CDR3 DNA sequence: TGTGCCTGGAACAGGGGGTCGGGGGCAGGGGGTGGTTCACCCCTCCACTTT. The full variable domain, completed using reference TRBV30 and TRBJ1-6, is SQTIHQWPATLVQPVGSPLSLECTVEGTSNPNLYWYRQAAGRGLQLLFYSVGIGQISSEVPQNLSASRPQDRQFILSSKKLLLSDSGFYLCAWNRGSGAGGGSPLHFGNGTRLTVT.